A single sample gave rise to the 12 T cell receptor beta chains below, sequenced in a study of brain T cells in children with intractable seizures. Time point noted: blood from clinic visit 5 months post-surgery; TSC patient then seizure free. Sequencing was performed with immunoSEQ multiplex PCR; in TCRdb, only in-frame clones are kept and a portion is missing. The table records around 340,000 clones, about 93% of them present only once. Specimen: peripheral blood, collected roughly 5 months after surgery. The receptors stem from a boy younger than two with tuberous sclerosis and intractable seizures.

As DNA, the CDR3 is TGTGCCAGCAGCCCTATAAACGAAACCGGGGAGCTGTTTTTT. Encoded protein: CASSPINETGELFF. V and J are TRBV4-2 and TRBJ2-2, with D uncertain. Trimming left V 4 bases short and J 5 bases short, with 11 bases between. The CDR3 covers 14 residues. In germline, CDR1 is LGHNA, CDR2 YNFKEQ.

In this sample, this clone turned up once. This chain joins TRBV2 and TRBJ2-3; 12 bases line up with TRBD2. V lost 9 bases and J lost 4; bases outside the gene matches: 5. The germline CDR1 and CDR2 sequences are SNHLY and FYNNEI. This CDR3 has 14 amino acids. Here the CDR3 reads CARTSGRGADTQYF. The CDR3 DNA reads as TGTGCCAGGACTAGCGGGAGAGGAGCAGATACGCAGTATTTT.

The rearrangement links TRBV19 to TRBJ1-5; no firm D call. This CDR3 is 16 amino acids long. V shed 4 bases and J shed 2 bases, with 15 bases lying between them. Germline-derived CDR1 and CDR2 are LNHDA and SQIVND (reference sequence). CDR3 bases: TGTGCCAGTAGTAAACAATCGGAGTACGGCAATCAGCCCCAGCATTTT. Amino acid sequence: CASSKQSEYGNQPQHF.

The CDR3 spells CARRVEVISSYNEQFF. The CDR3 DNA sequence: TGTGCCAGAAGAGTCGAGGTCATAAGCTCCTACAATGAGCAGTTCTTC. The V call is TRBV2, the J call TRBJ2-1; D unclear. This CDR3 region has 16 residues. From germline, CDR1 is SNHLY and CDR2 FYNNEI. Trimming left V 9 bases short and J 0 bases short, with 18 bases between.

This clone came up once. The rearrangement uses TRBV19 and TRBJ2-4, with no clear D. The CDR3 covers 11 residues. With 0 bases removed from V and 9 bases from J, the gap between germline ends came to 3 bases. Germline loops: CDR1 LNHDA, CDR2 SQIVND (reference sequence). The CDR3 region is CASSIESIQYF. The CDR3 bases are TGTGCCAGTAGTATAGAAAGCATTCAGTACTTC.

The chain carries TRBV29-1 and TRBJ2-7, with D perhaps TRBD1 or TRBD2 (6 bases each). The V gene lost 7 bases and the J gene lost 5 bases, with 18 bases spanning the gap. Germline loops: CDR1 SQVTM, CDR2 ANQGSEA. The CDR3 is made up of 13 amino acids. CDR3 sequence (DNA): TGCAGCGGCCGCGGTAGGGGGGAGCACGAGCAGTACTTC. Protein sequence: CSGRGRGEHEQYF.

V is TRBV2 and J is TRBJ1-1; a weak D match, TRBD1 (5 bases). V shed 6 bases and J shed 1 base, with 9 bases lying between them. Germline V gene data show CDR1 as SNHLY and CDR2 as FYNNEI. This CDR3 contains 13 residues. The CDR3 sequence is CASSARENTEAFF. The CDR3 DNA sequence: TGTGCCAGCAGCGCCAGGGAGAACACTGAAGCTTTCTTT.

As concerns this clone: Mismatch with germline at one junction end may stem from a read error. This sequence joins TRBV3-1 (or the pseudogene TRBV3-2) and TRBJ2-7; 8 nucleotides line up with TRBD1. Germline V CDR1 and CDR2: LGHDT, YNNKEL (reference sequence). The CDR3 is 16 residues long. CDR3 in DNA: TGTGCCAGCAACCAAGTGTCCATTTCAGGGGGCGACGAGCAGTACTTC. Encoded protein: CASNQVSISGGDEQYF.

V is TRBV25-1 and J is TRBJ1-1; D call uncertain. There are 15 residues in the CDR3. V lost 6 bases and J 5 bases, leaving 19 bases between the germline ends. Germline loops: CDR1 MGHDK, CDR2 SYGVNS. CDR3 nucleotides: TGTGCCAGCAGGCGGGAAGGTCCCAAGAGGACTGAAGCTTTCTTT. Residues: CASRREGPKRTEAFF.

CDR3 nucleotide sequence: TGTGCCACCAGTGACCCAGGGTCAGATACGCAGTATTTT. It translates to CATSDPGSDTQYF. The gene calls are TRBV24-1 and TRBJ2-3; the D gene is possibly TRBD1 (5 bases). In germline, CDR1 is KGHDR, CDR2 SFDVKD. The CDR3 length is 13 residues. Deletions cut 4 bases from V and 4 bases from J, with 8 bases between.

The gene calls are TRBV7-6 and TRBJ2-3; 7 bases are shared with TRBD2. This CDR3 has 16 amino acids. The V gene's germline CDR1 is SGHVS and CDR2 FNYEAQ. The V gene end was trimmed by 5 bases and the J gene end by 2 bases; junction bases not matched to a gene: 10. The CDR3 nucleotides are TGTGCCAGCAGCCAATCCCCAGCGGGGCACACAGATACGCAGTATTTT. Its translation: CASSQSPAGHTDTQYF.

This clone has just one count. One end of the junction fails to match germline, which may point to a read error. The DNA of the CDR3 is TGTGCTAGCATCCGACAGGGGCGGGAAGGGAACACTGAAGCTTTCTTT. It encodes CASIRQGREGNTEAFF. The V and J genes are TRBV7-7 and TRBJ1-1; 8 bases fit TRBD1. The germline CDR1 and CDR2 sequences are SSHAT and FNYEAQ (reference sequence). This CDR3 has 16 residues. The entire variable domain, with the rest obtained from reference TRBV7-7 and TRBJ1-1, is as follows: GAGVSQSPRYKVTKRGQDVTLRCDPISSHATLYWYQQALGQGPEFLTYFNYEAQPDKSGLPSDRFSAERPEGSISTLTIQRTEQRDSAMYRCASIRQGREGNTEAFFGQGTRLTVV.